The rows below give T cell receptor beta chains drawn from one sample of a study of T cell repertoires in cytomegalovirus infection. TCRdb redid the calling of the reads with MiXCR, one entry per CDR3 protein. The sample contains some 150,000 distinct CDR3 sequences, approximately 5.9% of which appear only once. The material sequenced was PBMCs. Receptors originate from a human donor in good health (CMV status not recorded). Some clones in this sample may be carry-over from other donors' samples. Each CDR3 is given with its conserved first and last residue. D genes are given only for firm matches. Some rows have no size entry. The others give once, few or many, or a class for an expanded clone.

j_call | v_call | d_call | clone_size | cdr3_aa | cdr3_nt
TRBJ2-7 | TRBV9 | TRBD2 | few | CASSVGPTDGGNSYEQYF | TGTGCCAGCAGCGTAGGCCCCACGGACGGGGGGAACTCCTACGAGCAGTACTTC
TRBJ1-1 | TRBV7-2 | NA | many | CASSLGWGVEAFF | TGTGCCAGCAGCTTAGGGTGGGGTGTAGAAGCTTTCTTT
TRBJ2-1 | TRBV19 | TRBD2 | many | CASSRLAMDEQFF | TGTGCCAGTAGTAGACTAGCGATGGATGAGCAGTTCTTC
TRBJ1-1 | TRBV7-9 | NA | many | CASSPILRGTEAFF | TGTGCCAGCAGCCCAATTCTCAGAGGGACTGAAGCTTTCTTT
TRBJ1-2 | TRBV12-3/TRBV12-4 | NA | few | CASSLSGPNYGYTF | TGTGCCAGCAGTTTGTCCGGTCCTAACTATGGCTACACCTTC
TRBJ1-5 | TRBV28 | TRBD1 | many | CASSSWTGITNRRQPQHF | TGTGCCAGCAGTTCCTGGACAGGAATAACAAATCGGAGGCAGCCCCAGCATTTT
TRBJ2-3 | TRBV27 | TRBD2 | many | CASSRTGGRTDTQYF | TGTGCCAGCAGTCGGACCGGCGGGAGGACAGATACGCAGTATTTT
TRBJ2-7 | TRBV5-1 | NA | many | CASSSIARQGLSYEQYF | TGCGCCAGCAGCTCGATCGCCCGGCAGGGGCTTAGCTACGAGCAGTACTTC
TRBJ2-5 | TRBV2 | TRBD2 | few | CASSGEGLEIQTQYF | TGTGCCAGCAGTGGTGAGGGACTAGAGATACAGACCCAGTACTTC
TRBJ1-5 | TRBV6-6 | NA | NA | CASSYGPGATGQPQHF | TGTGCCAGCAGTTACGGGCCGGGGGCGACGGGGCAGCCCCAGCATTTT
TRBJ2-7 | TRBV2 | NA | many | CASSEASSYEQYF | TGTGCCAGCAGTGAGGCAAGCTCCTACGAGCAGTACTTC
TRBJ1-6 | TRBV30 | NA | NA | CAWSDAGYPLHF | TGTGCCTGGAGTGATGCGGGATATCCCCTCCACTTT
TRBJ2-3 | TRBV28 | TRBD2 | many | CASSFSRGAFTDTQYF | TGTGCCAGCAGTTTTTCGCGGGGGGCGTTCACAGATACGCAGTATTTT
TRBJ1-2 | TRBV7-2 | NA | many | CASSPVGSRANYGYTF | TGTGCCAGCAGCCCAGTGGGATCTCGAGCTAACTATGGCTACACCTTC
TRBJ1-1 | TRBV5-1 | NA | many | CASSLGGHLNTEAFF | TGCGCCAGCAGCTTGGGGGGACACTTAAACACTGAAGCTTTCTTT
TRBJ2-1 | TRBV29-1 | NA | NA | CSVGGRPLDGTYNEQFF | TGCAGCGTTGGGGGCAGGCCGTTAGACGGGACCTACAATGAGCAGTTCTTC
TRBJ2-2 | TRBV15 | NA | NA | CATSRDVVGGGSATGELFF | TGTGCCACCAGCAGAGATGTGGTTGGGGGTGGGTCTGCCACCGGGGAGCTGTTTTTT
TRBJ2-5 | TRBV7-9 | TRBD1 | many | CASSLGTGSQETQYF | TGTGCCAGCAGCTTAGGGACAGGCTCCCAAGAGACCCAGTACTTC
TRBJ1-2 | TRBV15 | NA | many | CATSPFLGGESLYGYTF | TGTGCCACCAGCCCGTTCTTGGGGGGCGAGTCTCTCTATGGCTACACCTTC
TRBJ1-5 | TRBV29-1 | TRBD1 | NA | CSAGGQGPNQPQHF | TGCAGCGCGGGGGGACAGGGCCCAAATCAGCCCCAGCATTTT
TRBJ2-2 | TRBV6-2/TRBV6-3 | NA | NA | CATGAGGTGELFF | TGTGCCACGGGGGCAGGGGGCACCGGGGAGCTGTTTTTT
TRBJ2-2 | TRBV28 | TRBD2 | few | CASRPIAGGNTGELFF | TGTGCCAGTCGTCCGATAGCGGGGGGAAACACCGGGGAGCTGTTTTTT
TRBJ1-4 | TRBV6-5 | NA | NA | CASSYQDPVEKLFF | TGTGCCAGCAGTTACCAGGATCCGGTCGAAAAACTGTTTTTT
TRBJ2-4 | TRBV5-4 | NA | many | CASSVDSKNIQYF | TGTGCCAGCAGCGTGGACAGCAAAAACATTCAGTACTTC
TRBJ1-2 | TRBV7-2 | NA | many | CATPSQGHGYTF | TGTGCCACCCCGTCACAGGGACATGGCTACACCTTC
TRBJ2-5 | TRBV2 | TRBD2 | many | CASSEARAGDSTETQYF | TGTGCCAGCAGTGAAGCGCGAGCGGGGGATAGTACAGAGACCCAGTACTTC
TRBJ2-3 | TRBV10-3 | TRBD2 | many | CAISESGGDTQYF | TGTGCCATCAGTGAATCGGGGGGGGATACGCAGTATTTT
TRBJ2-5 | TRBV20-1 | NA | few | CSASRPSGRQETQYF | TGCAGTGCTAGTAGGCCGTCGGGGAGACAAGAGACCCAGTACTTC
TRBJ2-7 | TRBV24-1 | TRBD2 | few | CATSDARGGYEQYF | TGTGCCACCAGTGATGCTCGGGGGGGCTACGAGCAGTACTTC
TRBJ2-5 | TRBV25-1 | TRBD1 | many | CASSPWDSRETQYF | TGTGCCAGCAGTCCCTGGGACAGTCGGGAGACCCAGTACTTC
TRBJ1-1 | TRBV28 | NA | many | CASSLLGPQNTEAFF | TGTGCCAGCAGTTTACTGGGACCGCAGAACACTGAAGCTTTCTTT
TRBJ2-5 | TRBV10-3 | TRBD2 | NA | CAIAPTSGEETQYF | TGTGCCATCGCACCGACTAGCGGGGAAGAGACCCAGTACTTC
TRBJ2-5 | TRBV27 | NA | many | CASSPGMGPQETQYF | TGTGCCAGCAGTCCGGGAATGGGACCTCAAGAGACCCAGTACTTC